Listed here is a single TCR beta chain. In germline, CDR1 is MNHNS, CDR2 SASEGT. V lost 7 bases and J lost 16, with 16 bases in between. The CDR3 runs 11 residues. Healthy individuals of Caucasian origin from Russia, aged about 6 to 95, served as donors. Isolated PBMCs totaled at least 7 million in each sample. This specimen belongs to a study of blood T cells in healthy people across ages. It was with a sample-barcoded 5' primer and a J-beta primer mix that a second PCR of about 6 to 11 cycles was run. One entry per CDR3 protein results from TCRdb running MiXCR on the 5' RACE reads. This table holds about a million distinct CDR3 sequences, 35% to 40% found once.

Source material: blood. The chain joins TRBV6-1 to TRBJ1-4; weak D call: TRBD1 (5 bases). This receptor was obtained from a man younger than 35 in good health. CDR3 DNA: TGTGCCAGCATCGAGCGGGGGGTCGGGTTTTTT. Translation gives CASIERGVGFF.